This T cell receptor beta chain was observed in a study of control samples from healthy donors and cancer patients. This CDR3 has 13 amino acids. The germline CDR1 and CDR2 sequences are SGHTA and FQGNSA. Trimming pared 5 bases from V and 6 bases from J, leaving 12 bases between. Using immunoSEQ multiplex PCR, the repertoire was profiled, and TCRdb retains in-frame clones only, with some absent. Seen here are about 160,000 clones, roughly 90% observed once, and the top ten hold less than 0.75%. The TCR comes from a young woman in good health. The sample consisted of blood. V and J are TRBV7-2 and TRBJ2-3; D is uncertain. The CDR3 here is CASSKGVGDTQYF. The CDR3 DNA reads TGTGCCAGCAGCAAAGGAGTGGGCGATACGCAGTATTTT. The full variable domain, in which reference TRBV7-2 and TRBJ2-3 provide the parts outside the CDR3, is GAGVSQSPSNKVTEKGKDVELRCDPISGHTALYWYRQSLGQGLEFLIYFQGNSAPDKSGLPSDRFSAERTGGSVSTLTIQRTQQEDSAVYLCASSKGVGDTQYFGPGTRLTVL.